A single TCR beta chain is shown here with its context. Its antigen remains unknown. These data originate in a study of T cell repertoires in cytomegalovirus infection. Overall study context: Selected CMV epitopes included recently identified HLA-C-restricted ones as well as well-studied HLA-B-restricted ones. A matching HLA type, together with CMV infection, was signaled by public TCR beta signatures.

TCRdb recomputed calls from the reads with MiXCR, one row per CDR3 protein. The sample shows roughly 920,000 distinct CDR3 sequences, less than 35% of them seen only once. V lost 2 bases and J lost 4, with 11 bases in between. This CDR3 is built from 15 residues. CDR1 and CDR2 (germline): MNHNY, SVGAGI (reference sequence). General study results and limits: The ex vivo response was dominated by HLA-C-restricted CMV-specific TCR beta clonotypes.

The specimen was cultured CD8+ T cells from PBMCs, collected from culture after CMV antigen stimulation. The rearrangement uses TRBV6-6 and TRBJ1-4; no firm D call. The receptor was derived from a human donor in good health (CMV status not recorded). Some clones in this sample may be carry-over from other donors' samples. The CDR3 here is CASSYVTANNEKLFF. In DNA, the CDR3 is TGTGCCAGCAGTTACGTGACGGCTAATAATGAAAAACTGTTTTTT.